The 20 T cell receptor beta chains listed next were all sequenced from one sample in a study of spatial heterogeneity in lung cancer. Study outcomes and limitations: In tumors, expanded intratumoral alpha and beta TCR counts tracked mutation counts.

MiXCR, run by TCRdb on the 5' RACE reads, gives a single entry per CDR3 protein. The table lists approximately 1,400 distinct CDR3 sequences, around a tenth of them singletons. No cognate antigen is known for these TCRs. Time point: sample taken at primary tumor resection. The starting material was lung tumor tissue, obtained at surgery. The source of these receptors is a female donor with early-stage non-small cell lung cancer.

This clonotype ranks as medium-sized. This beta chain represents an off-target read in a library built for alpha chains; its size is of limited meaning. This chain links TRBV7-2 with TRBJ2-3; D call uncertain. CDR1 SGHTA and CDR2 FQGNSA come from the germline V gene. The CDR3 sequence is 12 residues long. V was pared by 3 bases and J by 6 bases, with 7 bases between. The CDR3 DNA sequence: TGTGCCAGCAGCTTGGGCTGGGATACGCAGTATTTT. Residues: CASSLGWDTQYF.

In its sample, this clonotype is medium-sized. With the library built for alpha chains, this beta chain is off target and its frequency is not meaningful. The chain is built from TRBV7-2 and TRBJ1-3, with D uncertain. V was clipped by 3 bases and J by 0 bases, with 9 bases between them. The CDR3 consists of 15 residues. Looked up from germline, CDR1 is SGHTA and CDR2 is FQGNSA. The CDR3 reads CASSFTLRSGNTIYF. CDR3 coding DNA: TGTGCCAGCAGCTTTACACTACGCTCTGGAAACACCATATATTTT. Full variable domain (rest looked up from reference TRBV7-2 and TRBJ1-3): GAGVSQSPSNKVTEKGKDVELRCDPISGHTALYWYRQSLGQGLEFLIYFQGNSAPDKSGLPSDRFSAERTGGSVSTLTIQRTQQEDSAVYLCASSFTLRSGNTIYFGEGSWLTVV.

In this sample, this clonotype is large. This beta chain was picked up by a library intended for alpha chains and is off target, so its count carries little meaning. This chain uses TRBV7-2 with TRBJ1-2, with a possible D match to TRBD1 (6 bases). Trimming cost V 2 bases and J 5 bases, with 9 bases left between them. This CDR3 has 13 residues. Looked up from germline, CDR1 is SGHTA and CDR2 is FQGNSA. The CDR3 DNA follows: TGTGCCAGCAGCTTACCCAGGGGTTATGGCTACACCTTC. Its protein product is CASSLPRGYGYTF. Full variable domain (missing parts from reference TRBV7-2 and TRBJ1-2): GAGVSQSPSNKVTEKGKDVELRCDPISGHTALYWYRQSLGQGLEFLIYFQGNSAPDKSGLPSDRFSAERTGGSVSTLTIQRTQQEDSAVYLCASSLPRGYGYTFGSGTRLTVV.

Points on this clonotype: This beta chain is a stray sequence in a library constructed for alpha chains; its clone size is not meaningful. The chain combines TRBV28 with TRBJ2-3; D is uncertain. The V and J ends lost 1 base and 4 bases respectively, with 3 bases between them. This CDR3 is built from 12 residues. Germline V lookup: CDR1 MDHEN, CDR2 SYDVKM. Written as DNA, the CDR3 is TGTGCCAGCAGTTTATACTCAGATACGCAGTATTTT. Protein product: CASSLYSDTQYF.

Concerning this clonotype: This beta chain turned up in a library designed for alpha chains; as an off-target read, its abundance says little. This chain joins TRBV4-2 and TRBJ1-4; 7 nucleotides line up with TRBD1. The CDR3 has 14 amino acids. Germline loops: CDR1 LGHNA, CDR2 YNFKEQ. V dropped 4 bases and J dropped 1; count of bases not matched to a gene: 0. This CDR3 reads CASSRDRTNEKLFF. CDR3 bases: TGTGCCAGCAGCCGGGACAGAACTAATGAAAAACTGTTTTTT.

This clonotype is medium-sized within its sample. Since the library was made to target alpha chains, this beta chain is a stray read and its abundance is not meaningful. V gene TRBV6-1 combines with J gene TRBJ2-2; 11 nucleotides line up with TRBD2. The trim removed 8 bases at V and 2 bases at J, leaving 4 bases unmatched. The CDR3 runs to 15 residues. Looked up from germline, CDR1 is MNHNS and CDR2 is SASEGT. CDR3 residues: CASLAGGGNTGELFF. The CDR3 DNA sequence: TGTGCCAGCTTAGCGGGAGGGGGAAACACCGGGGAGCTGTTTTTT.

In its sample, this clonotype is medium-sized. In a library made to pick up alpha chains, this beta chain is a stray read with a size that means little. The chain combines TRBV6-6 with TRBJ2-3; D is unresolved. V dropped 4 bases and J dropped 1 base, with 6 bases sitting between them. The CDR3 length is 13 residues. Per the germline V gene, CDR1 is MNHNY and CDR2 is SVGAGI (reference sequence). For the CDR3, the DNA is TGTGCCAGCAGTTCCCAGGGCACAGATACGCAGTATTTT. This encodes CASSSQGTDTQYF.

This clonotype is large (0.1 to 1%) within its sample. Because this beta chain is a stray read in a library intended to capture alpha chains, its abundance should not be given much weight. CDR3 amino acids: CASSFGRNTEAFF. The CDR3 region has the DNA TGTGCCAGCAGTTTCGGACGGAACACTGAAGCTTTCTTT. The V and J genes are TRBV12-3 or TRBV12-4 and TRBJ1-1; D is undetermined. Trimming stripped 3 bases from V and 1 base from J, with 6 bases between. The CDR3 has 13 amino acids.

In its sample, this clonotype is medium-sized. A library prepared for alpha chains yielded this beta chain as an off-target read; its size is of little meaning. The chain employs TRBV7-2 and TRBJ2-7; tentatively, D is TRBD1 (5 bases). This CDR3 is built from 15 residues. Trimming cost V 1 base and J 4 bases, with 14 bases left between them. CDR1 is SGHTA and CDR2 is FQGNSA in the germline V gene. CDR3 in amino acids: CASSLGPGSQYEQYF. The CDR3, as DNA: TGTGCCAGCAGCTTAGGTCCAGGGTCCCAATACGAGCAGTACTTC.

This clonotype ranks as medium-sized. This beta chain came through as a stray read in a library set up for alpha chains, and its size says little. V usage is TRBV27 and J usage is TRBJ2-7, with a tentative D call TRBD1 (6 bases). V lost 3 bases, J lost 5 bases, and 11 bases lay in between. This CDR3 spans 13 amino acids. CDR1 is MNHEY, CDR2 SMNVEV, per germline (reference sequence). CDR3 nucleotide sequence: TGTGCCAGCAGTTTGTCAACAGGGAACGAGCAGTACTTC. As protein: CASSLSTGNEQYF.

By frequency in the sample, this clonotype is large. A library made for alpha chains picked up this beta chain off target, so its size means little. This chain connects TRBV23-1 to TRBJ1-1, with 8 positions matching TRBD1. TRBV23-1 is an ORF; its function is uncertain. The CDR3 length is 17 residues. Trimming at V came to 4 bases and at J to 3 bases, leaving 13 bases not matched to a gene. The CDR3 DNA sequence: TGCGCCAGCAGTCCCTCCTCCAGGGGGCCGTATGACACTGAAGCTTTCTTT. Protein product: CASSPSSRGPYDTEAFF.

This clonotype was counted ten times or more. The size of this beta chain means little, since it is a stray read in a library made for alpha chains. In nucleotides, the CDR3 is TGCGCCAGCAGTCAATCGTGGAAGGGGACTAGCATCGCCAATGAGCAGTTCTTC. This codes for CASSQSWKGTSIANEQFF. The chain recombines TRBV23-1 with TRBJ2-1; 9 positions match TRBD2. TRBV23-1 is sorted into the ORF group, with uncertain function. CDR3 size: 18 residues. V was pared by 0 bases and J by 6 bases, with 12 bases of the junction left unmatched.

This clonotype rates as medium-sized (0.01 to 0.1%). This beta chain is a stray sequence in a library constructed for alpha chains; its clone size is not meaningful. The chain uses TRBV11-2 and TRBJ2-7; no definite D call. Trimming cost V 1 base and J 6 bases, with 10 bases left between them. Germline CDR1 is SGHAT and CDR2 is FQNNGV. The CDR3 contains 13 residues. The CDR3 DNA is TGTGCCAGCAGCTTAGGTCTCTCTGGCGAGCAGTACTTC. Encoded protein: CASSLGLSGEQYF.

This clonotype rates as medium-sized. Because the library targeted alpha chains, this beta chain is an off-target read whose size means little. J is TRBJ1-5 and V is TRBV7-2; D unresolved. Germline V gene data show CDR1 as SGHTA and CDR2 as FQGNSA. The V and J ends lost 3 bases and 3 bases respectively, with 12 bases between them. This CDR3 spans 15 amino acids. In DNA form, the CDR3 reads TGTGCCAGCAGCTTCTTGGCAGCTATCAATCAGCCCCAGCATTTT. It specifies CASSFLAAINQPQHF.

This clonotype rates as medium-sized. This beta chain turned up in a library designed for alpha chains; as an off-target read, its abundance says little. The rearrangement joins TRBV4-3 to TRBJ1-2; maybe TRBD1 (6 bases). CDR3 size: 15 residues. The germline gives CDR1 LGHNA, CDR2 YSLEER. The ends were cut back, 0 bases at V and 5 bases at J, with 13 bases in the middle. In DNA form, the CDR3 reads TGCGCCAGCAGCCAAGAGTTGCAGGGGATGTATGGCTACACCTTC. It encodes CASSQELQGMYGYTF.

This clonotype was recorded many times. The library was designed around alpha chains, so this beta chain is a stray read whose abundance carries little weight. V gene TRBV7-9 combines with J gene TRBJ2-5, with unresolved D. The CDR3 has 17 amino acids. Trimming pared 6 bases from V and 4 bases from J, leaving 24 bases between. The germline V gene encodes CDR1 SEHNR and CDR2 FQNEAQ (reference sequence). The CDR3 region is CASSPTRRFGQGETQYF. The CDR3, as DNA: TGTGCCAGCAGTCCGACGCGAAGGTTCGGGCAAGGAGAGACCCAGTACTTC.

In its sample, this clonotype was seen a few times. This beta chain is an unintended read in a library built for alpha chains; its size means little. The chain combines TRBV15 with TRBJ1-2, with TRBD1 identical over 8 bases. J was trimmed by 7 bases and V by 0 bases; bases with no gene match: 10. Germline loops: CDR1 LNHNV, CDR2 YYDKDF (reference sequence). The CDR3 runs 16 residues. The CDR3 loop reads CATSRDSPSGGFGYTF. The CDR3 DNA sequence: TGTGCCACCAGCAGAGATTCTCCTTCAGGGGGCTTTGGCTACACCTTC.

This clonotype was seen a few times. The library was built for alpha chains, so this beta chain is an off-target read and its size means little. The V gene is TRBV19, the J gene TRBJ1-2; D call uncertain. This CDR3 is built from 15 residues. Between the trimmed V and J ends, which lost 2 bases and 1 base, there was a span of 11 bases. From germline, CDR1 is LNHDA and CDR2 SQIVND (reference sequence). CDR3 bases: TGTGCCAGTAGTATATATTCCCGGAATAACTATGGCTACACCTTC. It specifies CASSIYSRNNYGYTF.

This clonotype occurred many times. The library was built for alpha chains, so this beta chain is an off-target read and its size means little. The chain employs TRBV10-2 and TRBJ2-6; 8 nucleotides agree with TRBD2. The V and J ends lost 1 base and 4 bases, in that order; junction bases with no gene match: 3. The V gene's germline CDR1 is WSHSY and CDR2 SAAADI. The CDR3 consists of 16 residues. CDR3 protein: CASSEYGGAGANVLTF. CDR3 bases: TGCGCCAGCAGTGAGTACGGGGGGGCCGGGGCCAACGTCCTGACTTTC.

Of note for this clonotype: This beta chain turned up in a library designed for alpha chains; as an off-target read, its abundance says little. CDR3 in DNA: TGTGCCAGCAGCTTGGCCGGATGGGCTTCGAACACCGGGGAGCTGTTTTTT. Encoded protein: CASSLAGWASNTGELFF. The chain combines TRBV5-6 with TRBJ2-2, with D unresolved. Trimming took off 0 bases at V and 0 bases at J, with 12 bases between the two ends. Per germline, CDR1 SGHDT and CDR2 YYEEEE. CDR3 length: 17 residues.